This T cell receptor (beta chain) originates from a study of blood T cell repertoires in COVID-19. Background on the study: Whether acute or convalescent, the COVID-19 samples came from the United States, Italy and Spain. PBMCs, B-cell-depleted T cells, or T cells were the source of the cDNA or gDNA that made up the material.

The J segment lost 2 bases and the V segment lost 3 bases, leaving 3 bases of the junction unmatched. The CDR3 length is 15 residues. CDR1 and CDR2 (germline): SGHAT, FQNNGV. Original data processing: Amplifying reference gene primers gave estimates of nucleated cell counts. Some clones are missing from TCRdb's copy, which holds only in-frame ones; the method was immunoSEQ multiplex PCR. The V and J calls and clone size come from that table; D and trimming were worked out from the DNA. The data contain about 130,000 clones, about 83% of them seen just once; the ten biggest clones take up about 11%. This clone was detected only once.

The receptor comes from a man in his fifties or sixties with acute or convalescent COVID-19. The chain is built from TRBV11-2 and TRBJ2-3; 9 bases match TRBD2. The sample comprised peripheral blood. Here the CDR3 DNA reads TGTGCCAGCAGCTTTGGCGGGAGGGCCACAGATACGCAGTATTTT. Translation: CASSFGGRATDTQYF.